This T cell receptor beta chain was recorded in a study of blood T cell repertoires in COVID-19 (dated by TCRdb to the early 2020s). Describing the broader study: Collaborator samples came from the United States, Italy and Spain and covered acute and convalescent phases of COVID-19. The material from the prospective study consisted of cDNA or gDNA derived from T cells, B-cell-depleted T cells, or PBMCs. Deeply sampled blood TCRbeta repertoires from subjects exposed to, actively infected with, or recovered from COVID-19 were included in the dataset. The repertoires were made available in a free public database intended to serve as a resource for research on the immune response to SARS-CoV-2. Samples came from the ongoing ImmuneRACE study (first 160 participants) plus 1,254 subjects from 6 global collaborators. Nearly every sample came with metadata listing a de-identified subject ID, COVID-19 status, age in years and sex. Where available, HLA class I and class II types were obtained from metadata supplied by the sample provider rather than from assay-based typing. What the authors observed across the whole study: The quantity of clinical and demographic metadata differed by source and by participant and was supplied without curation.

In Seattle, one collaborating source enrolled patients while the infection was active and tracked those patients longitudinally over the course of disease. Whole blood was collected in K2EDTA tubes by collaborating institutions according to the institutions' own protocols. Collaborator samples were shipped for TCRbeta analysis as frozen whole blood, isolated PBMCs, or DNA extracted from either sample type. As encoded in the germline V gene (reference sequence), CDR1 is LGHDT while CDR2 is YNNKEL. The CDR3 spans 15 residues, from the cysteine through the phenylalanine. Just CDR3 DNA is preserved here, 45 bases in frame from base 1. Trimming takes 4 bases from V and 0 bases from J, and the germline ends sit 12 bases apart. This clone was seen more than once but under ten times. The antigen this receptor binds is unknown. No base quality information exists; no much larger clone differs at one position.

The immunoSEQ Assay, a bias-controlled multiplex PCR, was used to amplify TCRbeta CDR3 regions from genomic DNA. The paper's data handling went like this. Nucleated cell counts per sample were estimated from amplification of reference gene primers within the assay. To quantify the absolute abundance of each unique TCRbeta CDR3 rearrangement, sequence reads were collapsed and filtered. For each sample, productive Simpson clonality was calculated as the square root of Simpson's diversity index across productive rearrangements. In TCRdb, the immuneACCESS table is reduced to in-frame sequences with V and J assigned. These tables do not hold every clone; where another copy was compared, an unresolved V gene accounts for under half, and the others remain unexplained. V and J calls and clone size are given by that table; D and trimming were obtained from the DNA. The sample profile shows hundreds of thousands of clones; roughly 76% of them were found once. The ten largest clonotypes hold 6.5% to 9% of the sample.

The rearranged segments are TRBV3-1 (or the pseudogene TRBV3-2) and TRBJ1-2; a weak D assignment points to TRBD1 (5 bases agree). The TCR was taken from a woman older than 75 with COVID-19, enrolled during active disease. The source material was peripheral blood. The CDR3: CASSRSTGANYGYTF. The DNA reads as follows: TGTGCCAGCAGCCGATCGACGGGGGCTAACTATGGCTACACCTTC.